A selection of T cell receptor beta chains follows, all from one sample in a study of cytomegalovirus exposure and HLA in healthy donors. Repertoires were generated with immunoSEQ multiplex PCR, while TCRdb's copy carries only in-frame clones and drops some. Seen here are fewer than 200,000 clones, about 76% observed once, and the top ten hold 2.6%. The material sequenced was PBMCs. These receptors originate from a woman in her thirties or forties in good health and CMV-seropositive. The CDR3 runs from the conserved cysteine through the conserved F or W. The D gene is left open where the match is weak. Clone size, where shown, is once, few, many, or a class for clones that have expanded.

cdr3_aa | cdr3_nt | v_call | clone_size | j_call | d_call
CASSFGLRAYEQYF | TGTGCCAGCAGCTTCGGGCTCAGGGCCTACGAGCAGTACTTC | TRBV7-2 | . | TRBJ2-7 | .
CASSKASRYVPYEQYF | TGTGCCAGCAGCAAAGCGAGTCGGTACGTTCCCTACGAGCAGTACTTC | TRBV21-1 | . | TRBJ2-7 | .
CASSLARVGGKETQYF | TGTGCCAGCAGCCTCGCTCGGGTTGGGGGGAAAGAGACCCAGTACTTC | TRBV7-2 | once | TRBJ2-5 | .
CAVGLAGGKGTDTQYF | TGTGCCGTCGGACTAGCGGGGGGGAAGGGGACAGATACGCAGTATTTT | TRBV7-2 | . | TRBJ2-3 | TRBD2
CASTIGPGLQETQYF | TGTGCCAGCACTATCGGACCGGGACTCCAAGAGACCCAGTACTTC | TRBV5-6 | . | TRBJ2-5 | .
CASSPQGGSEKLFF | TGTGCCAGCAGCCCGCAAGGAGGGAGTGAAAAACTGTTTTTT | TRBV7-9 | . | TRBJ1-4 | .
CASSQLAEETQYF | TGTGCCAGCAGCCAACTAGCTGAGGAGACCCAGTACTTC | TRBV28 | . | TRBJ2-5 | .
CASRSSGTYEQYF | TGCGCCAGCAGGTCTAGCGGAACCTACGAGCAGTACTTC | TRBV5-1 | . | TRBJ2-7 | TRBD2
CASSSIAGGPDTQYF | TGTGCCAGCAGCTCTATAGCGGGGGGGCCAGATACGCAGTATTTT | TRBV7-2 | . | TRBJ2-3 | TRBD2
CSAGQGSEAFF | TGCAGTGCTGGCCAGGGATCTGAAGCTTTCTTT | TRBV20-1 | . | TRBJ1-1 | .
CASSLGLDGDTQYF | TGCGCCAGCAGCTTAGGACTAGACGGGGATACGCAGTATTTT | TRBV5-1 | few | TRBJ2-3 | TRBD2
CSVASLASGSKEQFF | TGCAGCGTTGCTAGTTTGGCTAGCGGGAGTAAAGAGCAGTTCTTC | TRBV29-1 | few | TRBJ2-1 | TRBD2
CASSSGQAADTQYF | TGTGCCAGCAGCTCCGGACAGGCCGCAGATACGCAGTATTTT | TRBV7-9 | . | TRBJ2-3 | TRBD1
CASRKGQGGEKLFF | TGTGCCAGCCGTAAGGGGCAGGGAGGTGAAAAACTGTTTTTT | TRBV27 | . | TRBJ1-4 | .
CASSQVKGRDRDEQYF | TGCGCCAGCAGCCAAGTCAAGGGGCGGGACAGGGACGAGCAGTACTTC | TRBV4-1 | . | TRBJ2-7 | TRBD1
CASSLDRDTEAFF | TGTGCCAGTAGTCTGGACAGGGATACTGAAGCTTTCTTT | TRBV19 | . | TRBJ1-1 | TRBD1
CASSPRAGARTGPPYEQYF | TGTGCCAGCAGCCCTCGGGCAGGGGCGAGGACAGGGCCACCCTACGAGCAGTACTTC | TRBV7-9 | once | TRBJ2-7 | TRBD1